The next 2 T cell receptor beta chains were all read from a single sample in a study of T cells after yellow fever vaccination. TCRdb analysed the 5' RACE reads with MiXCR anew, one entry per CDR3 protein. Altogether more than 350,000 distinct CDR3 sequences are present, 11% being singletons, with the ten largest covering more than 15%. Sequenced material: PBMCs, taken on the day of the first yellow fever vaccination. The receptors come from a young man who received the YFV17D yellow fever vaccine.

This clonotype was seen only a few times. The chain couples TRBV7-2 to TRBJ1-4; 11 bases align to TRBD1. Trimming took 7 bases from V and 6 from J; bases not matched to a gene: 1. Looked up from germline, CDR1 is SGHTA and CDR2 is FQGNSA. This CDR3 is 13 amino acids long. CDR3 nucleotides: TGTGCCAGCAAGGGACAGGGGGATGAAAAACTGTTTTTT. It translates to CASKGQGDEKLFF.

The chain recombines TRBV7-9 with TRBJ2-1, with 9 positions matching TRBD1. This CDR3 is built from 15 residues. Germline V gene data show CDR1 as SEHNR and CDR2 as FQNEAQ (reference sequence). Unmatched junction bases numbered 6, after V lost 5 bases and J lost 4 bases. The DNA for the CDR3 is TGTGCCAGCAGCGCGGCCGGGACAGGGTACAATGAGCAGTTCTTC. Residues: CASSAAGTGYNEQFF. The entire variable domain, with the rest obtained from reference TRBV7-9 and TRBJ2-1, is as follows: DTGVSQNPRHKITKRGQNVTFRCDPISEHNRLYWYRQTLGQGPEFLTYFQNEAQLEKSRLLSDRFSAERPKGSFSTLEIQRTEQGDSAMYLCASSAAGTGYNEQFFGPGTRLTVL.